This T cell receptor beta chain was retrieved from a study of blood T cells in healthy people across ages. V was shortened by 2 bases and J by 1 base, with 15 bases between the two germline ends. Germline CDR1 and CDR2: MNHEY and SVGEGT. The CDR3 covers 16 residues. Only a few counts were recorded for this clonotype. The second PCR ran roughly 6 to 12 cycles with a sample-barcoded 5' primer and J-beta primers. MiXCR was run by TCRdb on the 5' RACE reads, yielding one entry per CDR3 protein. The top ten clones hold approximately 0.75% of a sample with around 1,000,000 distinct CDR3 sequences, around 27% of them seen once. These data also formed part of another study, on T cells of mothers and their children. As reported in that work: Mother-child pairs who were related displayed a slightly higher overlap than unrelated pairs, a difference that was non-significant.

Sequencing input: blood. The chain is built from TRBV6-2 or TRBV6-3 and TRBJ2-7; possibly TRBD1 for D (5 bases). This clonotype was sampled from a girl aged 2-15 years in good health. CDR3 sequence: CASSYMMTVGSYEQYF. CDR3 nucleotides: TGTGCCAGCAGTTACATGATGACAGTAGGATCCTACGAGCAGTACTTC.